This TCR beta chain was recovered during a study of shared clonotypes between healthy human individuals. General study findings and limits: Exclusively blood specimens were collected; tissue repertoires likely differ. The diversity represented, both genetic and in exposure history, was limited by few donors. Estimated richness values were generally larger in naive subsets than in memory subsets.

The CDR3 consists of 17 residues. V was clipped by 6 bases and J by 2 bases, with 20 bases between them. Looked up from germline, CDR1 is MNHGY and CDR2 is SVAAGI. The study ran the assay at deep level. The method was immunoSEQ multiplex PCR; TCRdb's version includes in-frame clones alone and lacks a portion of them. The sample holds fewer than 2.5 million clones, roughly 93% seen once. As for this clone: The antigen remains unidentified.

This rearrangement joins TRBV6-9 to TRBJ1-5, with a possible D match to TRBD1 (6 bases). Sequences were obtained from naive CD4+ T cells from PBMCs. The subset denotes: CD45RA+ positively selected. The TCR was taken from a man between 18 and 29 years old in good health. Some clones in this sample may be carry-over from other donors' samples. The DNA of the CDR3 is TGTGCCAGCAGACTGGGCCGTACAGGGTTTCGCAATCAGCCCCAGCATTTT. This gives the protein CASRLGRTGFRNQPQHF.